This T cell receptor (beta chain) was recovered during a study of T cell responses to AZD1222 COVID-19 vaccine. Study background: Analysis merged second doses at about 4 or about 12 weeks. Study findings and constraints: Elevations in Spike-specific TCR breadth and depth followed administration of two AZD1222 doses.

V was shortened by 5 bases and J by 8 bases, with 14 bases between the two germline ends. The CDR3 covers 13 residues. Germline lookup yields CDR1 SGDLS and CDR2 YYNGEE. A remark on this clone: The antigen remains undetermined.

Clones were sequenced by immunoSEQ multiplex PCR, and TCRdb holds only the in-frame ones, with some missing. The table lists more than 95,000 clones, around 89% of them singletons. The sequenced sample was peripheral blood, obtained on day 0 of AZD1222 vaccination. The rearrangement links TRBV9 to TRBJ2-1; D is possibly TRBD2 (5 bases). This TCR was sampled from an adult in good health. The CDR3 sequence: CASSIGERDEQFF. The CDR3 DNA reads as TGTGCCAGCAGTATCGGGGAGAGAGATGAGCAGTTCTTC.